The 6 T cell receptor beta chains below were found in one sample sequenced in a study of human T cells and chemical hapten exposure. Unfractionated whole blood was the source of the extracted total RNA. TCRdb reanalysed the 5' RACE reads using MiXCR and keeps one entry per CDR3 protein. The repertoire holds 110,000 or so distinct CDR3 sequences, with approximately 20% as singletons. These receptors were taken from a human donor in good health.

The CDR3 loop reads CSARDSGINTGELFF. The CDR3 nucleotides are TGCAGTGCTAGAGATAGCGGGATCAACACCGGGGAGCTGTTTTTT. J is TRBJ2-2 and V is TRBV20-1; the match to TRBD2 covers 8 bases. Trimming removed 0 bases from V and 2 bases from J; junction bases left unmatched: 2. CDR3 length: 15 residues. Germline V gene lookup returns CDR1 DFQATT and CDR2 SNEGSKA (reference sequence).

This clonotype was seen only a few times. In DNA form, the CDR3 reads TGCGCCAGCAGCCCCGCCCTCGGGAGGAACTACGAGCAGTACTTC. It codes for CASSPALGRNYEQYF. V is TRBV4-1 and J is TRBJ2-7; 7 bases align to TRBD2. Germline trimming cut 4 bases from V and 3 bases from J; bases unmatched to any gene: 9. Germline CDR1 is MGHRA and CDR2 is YSYEKL. The CDR3 has 15 amino acids.

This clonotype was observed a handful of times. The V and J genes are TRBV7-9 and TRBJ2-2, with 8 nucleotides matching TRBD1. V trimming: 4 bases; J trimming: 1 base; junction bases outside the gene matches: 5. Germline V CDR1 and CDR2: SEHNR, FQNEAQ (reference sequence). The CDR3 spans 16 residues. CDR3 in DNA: TGTGCCAGCAGCTCCCGGACAGGGATGAACACCGGGGAGCTGTTTTTT. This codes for CASSSRTGMNTGELFF. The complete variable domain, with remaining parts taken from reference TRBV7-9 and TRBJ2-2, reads DTGVSQNPRHKITKRGQNVTFRCDPISEHNRLYWYRQTLGQGPEFLTYFQNEAQLEKSRLLSDRFSAERPKGSFSTLEIQRTEQGDSAMYLCASSSRTGMNTGELFFGEGSRLTVL.

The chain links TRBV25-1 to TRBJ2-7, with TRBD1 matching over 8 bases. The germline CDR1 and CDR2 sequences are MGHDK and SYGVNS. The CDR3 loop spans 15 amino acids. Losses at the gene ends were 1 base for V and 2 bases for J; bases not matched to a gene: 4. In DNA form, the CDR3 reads TGTGCCAGCAGTGAATCAGGGGGCACACCCTACGAGCAGTACTTC. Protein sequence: CASSESGGTPYEQYF.

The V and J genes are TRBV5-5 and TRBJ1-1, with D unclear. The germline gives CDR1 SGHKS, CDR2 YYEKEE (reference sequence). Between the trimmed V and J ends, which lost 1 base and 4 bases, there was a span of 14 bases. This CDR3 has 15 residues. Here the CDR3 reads CASSLSGGWSTEAFF. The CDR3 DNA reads TGTGCCAGCAGCTTGAGTGGCGGCTGGAGCACTGAAGCTTTCTTT.

The CDR3 nucleotides are TGTGCCAGCATATCTATTGCGTATGGCTACACCTTC. Protein sequence: CASISIAYGYTF. The rearrangement links TRBV28 to TRBJ1-2, with D uncertain. This CDR3 spans 12 amino acids. V lost 7 bases and J lost 5, with 11 bases in between. The germline V gene encodes CDR1 MDHEN and CDR2 SYDVKM.